This T cell receptor (beta chain) was found in a study of cytomegalovirus exposure and HLA in healthy donors. Findings and limits, study-wide: The study designated 150 to 200 TCR beta chains cytomegalovirus-associated. For TCR beta chains, V- and J-gene trimming was later linked to a missense DCLRE1C variant.

Researchers ran the PCR with 60 Vbeta and 13 Jbeta primers. Clones were read by immunoSEQ multiplex PCR, and TCRdb kept only the in-frame ones, dropping some. Of more than 80,000 clones in the sample, approximately 84% are singletons; the top ten hold roughly 1.1%. This clone was seen a single time. Its antigen remains unidentified. The germline CDR1 and CDR2 sequences are LGHNA and YSLEER. The CDR3 totals 15 residues. The J segment lost 3 bases and the V segment lost 0 bases, leaving 4 bases of the junction unmatched. Sequencing was done on a sample of PBMCs. This rearrangement joins TRBV4-3 to TRBJ2-7; TRBD2 aligns across 8 bases. This clonotype originated in a girl aged 2 to 10 in good health and CMV-seropositive. In DNA, the CDR3 is TGCGCCAGCAGCCAAGATGCTAGCGGGCTCTACGAGCAGTACTTC. Protein: CASSQDASGLYEQYF.